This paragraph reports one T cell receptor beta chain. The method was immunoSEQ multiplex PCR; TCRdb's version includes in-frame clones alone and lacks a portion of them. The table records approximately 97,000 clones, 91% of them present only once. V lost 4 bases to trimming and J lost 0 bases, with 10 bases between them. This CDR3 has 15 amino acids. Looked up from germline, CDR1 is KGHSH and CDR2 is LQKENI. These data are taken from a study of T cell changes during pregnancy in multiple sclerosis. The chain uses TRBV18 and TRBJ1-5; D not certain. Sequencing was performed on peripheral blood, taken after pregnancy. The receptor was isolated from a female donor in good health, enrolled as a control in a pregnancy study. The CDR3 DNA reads TGTGCCAGCTCACTTGGGGAGCTTAGCAATCAGCCCCAGCATTTT. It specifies CASSLGELSNQPQHF.